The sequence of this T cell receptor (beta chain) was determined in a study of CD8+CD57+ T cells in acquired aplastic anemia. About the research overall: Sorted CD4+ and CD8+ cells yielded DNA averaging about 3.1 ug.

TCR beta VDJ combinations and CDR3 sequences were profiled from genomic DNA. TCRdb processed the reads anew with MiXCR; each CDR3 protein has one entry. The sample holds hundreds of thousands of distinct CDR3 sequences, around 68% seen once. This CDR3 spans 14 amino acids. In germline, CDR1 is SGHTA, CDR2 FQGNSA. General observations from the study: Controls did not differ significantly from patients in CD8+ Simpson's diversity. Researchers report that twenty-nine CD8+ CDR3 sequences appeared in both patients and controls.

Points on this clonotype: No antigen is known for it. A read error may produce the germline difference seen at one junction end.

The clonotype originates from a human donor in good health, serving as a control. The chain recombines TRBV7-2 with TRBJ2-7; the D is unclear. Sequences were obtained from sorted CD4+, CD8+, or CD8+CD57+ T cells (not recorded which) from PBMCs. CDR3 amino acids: CASSLGPDTYEPYF. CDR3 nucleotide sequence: TGTGCCAGCAGCCTCGGACCGGATACCTACGAGCCGTACTTC.